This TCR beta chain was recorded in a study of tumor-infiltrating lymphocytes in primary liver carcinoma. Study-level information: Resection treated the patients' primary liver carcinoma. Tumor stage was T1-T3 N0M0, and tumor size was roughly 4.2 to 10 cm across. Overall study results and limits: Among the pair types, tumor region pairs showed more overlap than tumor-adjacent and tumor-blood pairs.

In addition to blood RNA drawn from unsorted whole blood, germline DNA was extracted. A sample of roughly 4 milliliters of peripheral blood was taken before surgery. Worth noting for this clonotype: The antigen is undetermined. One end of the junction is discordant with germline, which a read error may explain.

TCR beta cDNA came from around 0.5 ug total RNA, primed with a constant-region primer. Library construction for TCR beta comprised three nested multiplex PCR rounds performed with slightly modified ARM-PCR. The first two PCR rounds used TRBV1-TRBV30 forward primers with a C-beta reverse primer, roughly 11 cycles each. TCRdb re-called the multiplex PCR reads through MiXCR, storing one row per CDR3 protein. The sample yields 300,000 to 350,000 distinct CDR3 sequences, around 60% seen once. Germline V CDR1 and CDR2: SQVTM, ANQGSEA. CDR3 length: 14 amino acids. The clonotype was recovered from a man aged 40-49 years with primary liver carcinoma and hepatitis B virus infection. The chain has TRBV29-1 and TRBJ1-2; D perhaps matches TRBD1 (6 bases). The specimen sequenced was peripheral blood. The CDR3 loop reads CSAHLRGGSSGYTF. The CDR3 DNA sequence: TGCAGCGCCCACCTCAGAGGGGGGTCCTCTGGCTACACTTTC. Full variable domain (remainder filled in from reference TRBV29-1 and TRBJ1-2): SAVISQKPSRDICQRGTSLTIQCQVDSQVTMMFWYRQQPGQSLTLIATANQGSEATYESGFVIDKFPISRPNLTFSTLTVSNMSPEDSSIYLCSAHLRGGSSGYTFGSGTRLTVV.